The TCR beta chain under discussion was sequenced for a study of cytomegalovirus exposure and HLA in healthy donors (TCRdb year 2017). In terms of the full investigation: An earlier analysis of several hundred of the donors reported 250 to 300 Gb of sequence data and 117 million unique TCR beta sequences obtained from roughly 170 million T cells. An early release that covered around 590 HLA-typed donors contained 250 to 350 gigabases of sequencing data and roughly 84 million unique TCR sequences. Of the 300 to 450 genotyped donors, approximately 80% were placed in the genetic ancestry cluster associated with self-reported Caucasian donors. The aim of the study was to test whether cataloging public T cell receptors could identify signatures of past pathogen exposure. Using immunosequencing, the study profiled T cell repertoires from fewer than 850 subjects and related those repertoires to cytomegalovirus serostatus. Besides the first cohort of about 730 subjects, a separate validation cohort made up of around 120 different subjects was used. To predict cytomegalovirus infection status, the study brought together high-throughput TCR immunosequencing, statistical association of individual TCRs with disease status, and machine learning. In a later analysis, previously published TCR beta repertoires from fewer than 750 donors were re-analyzed and high-resolution HLA genotyping was added so that TCR occurrence patterns could be studied. Rather than drawing on any new phenotypic data, the later analysis identified candidate immune exposures from TCR beta sequences and the way those sequences occurred across donors. To decide whether each TCR beta V gene segment behaved as functional or pseudogenic, an earlier analysis of fewer than 750 of the donors relied on high-throughput TCR beta sequencing. Donor age, sex, ethnicity and CMV serostatus were compiled together with the repertoire data. Genome-wide SNP genotypes for about three fifths of the 666 donors were used in a later genetic analysis, which treated that subset as a discovery cohort. All discovery cohort repertoires had been generated using a single sequencing platform. HLA typing included class I and class II loci at four-digit resolution. The number of typed donors differed by locus: roughly 629-640 for A, B, C, DRB1 and DQB1; some 500 for DQA1; around 610 for DPA1; and roughly 470 for DPB1. A handful of DR-DQ haplotypes were handled as single units for association and clustering because linkage in the cohort was strong. Among some 400 genotyped donors of the cohort, an average of about 240,000 unique TCR beta nucleotide sequences were sequenced per donor, roughly a sixth of them non-productive. Findings and caveats that apply to the study as a whole: In the study, approximately 160 TCR beta chains were listed as associated with cytomegalovirus. In this cohort, only TCR beta chains were sequenced, and detectable features were limited by the absence of alpha or paired-chain data. Because counts were too low, about 18 rarely observed V segments, including chromosome 9 orphons, were excluded from the earlier analysis of 587 of the donors. In a later analysis, the rate of TCR association differed among HLA loci, with DRB1 alleles having the most associated TCRs and HLA-C alleles having the fewest. A later analysis associated 15,000 or so TCR beta sequences with specific HLA alleles at a false discovery rate of 0.05. HLA typing was unavailable for some donors at each locus, so association tests used only the typed subset. While some public TCRs were present in many individuals, most TCR sequences turned up only very rarely across donors. For the cohort, immune exposure information was limited to CMV serostatus. In a later genetic analysis, fewer N-insertions in productive TCRs were reported among donors in an Asian-associated ancestry cluster than the roughly 700-donor mean. It was suggested by the authors that the approach could potentially be generalized to other disease states and immunological phenotypes. A later analysis found that HLA-associated TCR beta chains were more clonally expanded and had lower generation probabilities than equally common non-associated chains. In vitro tests confirmed that a few of the cytomegalovirus-associated TCR beta chains recognize cytomegalovirus antigens. A cluster of highly shared sequence variants was judged likely to be a technical artifact of the sequencing pipeline. In a later analysis, most CMV-associated TCR beta chains were found to appear HLA-restricted, with HLA associations seemingly driven largely by CMV exposure. Correlated functional status among segregating V segments might reflect linkage disequilibrium, but an unknown experimental factor could not be ruled out. Because the 87-base-pair reads could not distinguish some IMGT-functional V segments, including TRBV6-2 and TRBV6-3, those segments were excluded. V-gene and J-gene trimming of TCR beta chains was associated with a missense DCLRE1C variant in a later genetic analysis, and the association was replicated in an independent cohort. Assigning TCR associations to individual alleles was difficult when HLA alleles, especially DR and DQ, strongly co-occurred. In a later analysis, several top co-occurrence clusters were reported to appear linked to parvovirus B19, influenza, CMV and Epstein-Barr virus. A further reported finding was that TCR beta sequences accurately predicted the HLA-A and HLA-B alleles for most subjects in the first cohort. In an earlier analysis of around 600 of the donors, most TCR beta V segments appeared in productive rearrangements about 90% or about 30% of the time, broadly matching IMGT annotations. Sequencing depth was assumed to be roughly uniform across donors in the presence/absence analyses, though that assumption may not hold. In both the original and validation cohorts, the classifier was reported to diagnose cytomegalovirus status with high specificity and sensitivity.

About this clone: It has no known antigen specificity. No qualities accompany the bases; no much larger clone lies one base away.

Libraries were constructed by the immunoSEQ multiplex PCR assay. A mixture of 60 forward primers for TCR Vbeta segments and 13 reverse primers for TCR Jbeta segments was used in the multiplex PCR. The CDR3 region of rearranged TCR beta genes was amplified from genomic DNA by a multiplex PCR assay. On the Illumina HiSeq System, the amplified TCR beta libraries were sequenced as 87-base-pair reads. As for the authors' bioinformatics: Across the roughly 600 repertoires, a later analysis counted approximately 75 million unique TCR beta chains, roughly 11 million of which were shared by at least two donors. Raw reads were error-corrected and collapsed into unique sequences by a nearest-neighbor algorithm in which closely related sequences were merged to remove PCR and sequencing errors. CDR3 sequences were aligned to IMGT reference sequences to assign V, D and J gene segments. For a sequence to be retained, a match of at least six nucleotides to both a V gene segment and a J gene segment was required. A rearrangement counted as productive if the CDR3 had no stop codons and remained in frame with V and J, and every other rearrangement counted as non-productive. Following IMGT convention, CDR3 was defined as the stretch from the second conserved V-encoded cysteine to the conserved J-encoded phenylalanine. Sequences without an unambiguous match to a single V gene segment were excluded from the earlier analysis of 587 of the donors. An earlier analysis of almost 600 of the donors classified V segments as functional when productive rearrangements were above 56.7% and as segregating when the standard deviation between donors was above 5%. A statistical classification framework was developed to diagnose cytomegalovirus status using the catalog of TCR beta chain sequences. In a later analysis, V and J genes were assigned by comparing TCR nucleotide sequences against IMGT/GENE-DB human TR gene sequences. The TCRdist pipeline was used in a later analysis to assign CDR3 sequences and most-parsimonious VDJ recombination scenarios. In a later analysis, each TCR beta chain was defined by its CDR3 amino acid sequence together with its V-gene family, and reads without a unique V-gene family were excluded. In a later analysis, 550 to 650 highly shared, low-generation-probability nucleotide sequences were removed to address suspected cross-contamination and a sequencing artifact. In a later analysis, a clonal expansion index for each public chain was calculated from normalized within-repertoire ranks of inferred template counts. In a later analysis, generation probabilities were computed with a VDJ recombination model fitted to out-of-frame rearrangements, and the resulting probabilities were checked against IGoR. Hypergeometric tests were used in a later analysis to score TCR-TCR, TCR-HLA and TCR-CMV co-occurrence, with a repertoire-size bias correction applied to the TCR pairs. To estimate false discovery rates, a later analysis permuted the HLA or CMV assignments 20 times. In a later analysis, co-occurring TCRs were grouped with DBSCAN, and TCRdist sequence similarity was added when clustering was performed within HLA-allele-positive subsets. Repertoires with fewer than 30,000 or more than 120,000 public chains were left out of co-occurrence clustering, as were five repertoires with anomalous nucleotide sharing. As stored in TCRdb, this immuneACCESS dataset retains in-frame rearrangements with V and J assigned. A fraction of the clones does not appear; measured against another copy, unresolved V genes explain less than half of the discrepancy, and the remainder lacks a known reason. The V and J calls and clone size are taken from that table; D and trimming were inferred from the DNA. For this sample the table gives approximately 170,000 clones, of which around 81% were detected only once. The biggest ten clones account for about 1.9% of the sample.

The cohort was made up of 500 to 800 healthy bone marrow donors. At the time of sampling, all cohort members were nominally healthy, though unrecorded immune exposures were likely present. The donor was CMV seropositive and was included in the group of approximately 300 seropositive cohort members. Each donor provided a peripheral blood sample, and peripheral blood mononuclear cells were used for TCR beta sequencing. Genomic DNA extraction from the blood cell samples was performed with the Qiagen DNeasy Blood Extraction Kit. Germline trimming: 3 bases from V, 4 bases from J; junction bases outside gene matches: 6. From cysteine to phenylalanine, the CDR3 is 15 amino acids long. CDR3 DNA is the only sequence kept; it has 45 bases, read in frame from the first base. Taken from the germline V gene, the CDR1 and CDR2 loops are KGHSH and LQKENI.

This chain is built from TRBV18 and TRBJ2-5, with 9 middle bases fitting TRBD1. The source material was PBMCs. The sequence came from a woman aged 25-40 years in good health and CMV-seropositive. The CDR3 protein sequence reads: CASSPPTGGIETQYF. The DNA sequence is TGTGCCAGCTCACCGCCGACAGGGGGGATAGAGACCCAGTACTTC.